What follows is one T cell receptor beta chain and its context. The sample comes from a study of blood T cell repertoires in COVID-19. Study-wide background: Samples came from the United States, Italy and Spain, spanning acute and convalescent COVID-19.

Germline CDR1 and CDR2: SGHTA and FQGNSA. V lost 4 bases, J lost 4 bases, and 6 bases lay in between. The CDR3 extends over 12 amino acids. Under the authors' procedure: Scientists estimated how many nucleated cells there were by amplifying reference gene primers. The table came from immunoSEQ multiplex PCR; TCRdb's copy has only in-frame clones and leaves some out. V and J calls and clone size are as listed in that table; D and trimming were resolved from the DNA. The sample includes more than 300,000 clones, around 88% of them seen just once. This clonotype was sampled from a woman in her 30s with COVID-19, enrolled during active disease. The chain links TRBV7-2 to TRBJ2-3; D remains ambiguous. Sequencing used peripheral blood. CDR3 in amino acids: CASSYVADTQYF. In DNA form, the CDR3 reads TGTGCCAGCAGCTATGTCGCAGATACGCAGTATTTT. Variable domain in full (rest from reference TRBV7-2 and TRBJ2-3): GAGVSQSPSNKVTEKGKDVELRCDPISGHTALYWYRQSLGQGLEFLIYFQGNSAPDKSGLPSDRFSAERTGGSVSTLTIQRTQQEDSAVYLCASSYVADTQYFGPGTRLTVL.